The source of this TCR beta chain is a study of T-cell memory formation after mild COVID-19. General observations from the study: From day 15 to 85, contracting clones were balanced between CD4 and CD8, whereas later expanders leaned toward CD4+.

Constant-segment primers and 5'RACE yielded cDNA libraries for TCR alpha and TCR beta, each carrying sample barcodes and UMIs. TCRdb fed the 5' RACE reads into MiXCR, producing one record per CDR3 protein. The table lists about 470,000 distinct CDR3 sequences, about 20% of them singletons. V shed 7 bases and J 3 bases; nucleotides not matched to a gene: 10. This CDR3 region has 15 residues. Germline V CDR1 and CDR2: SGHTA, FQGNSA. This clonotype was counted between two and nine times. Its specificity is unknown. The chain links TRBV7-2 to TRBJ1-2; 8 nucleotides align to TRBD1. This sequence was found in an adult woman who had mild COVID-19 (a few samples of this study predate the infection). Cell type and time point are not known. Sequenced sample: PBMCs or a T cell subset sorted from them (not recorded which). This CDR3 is CASKLPGQEYYGYTF. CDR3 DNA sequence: TGTGCCAGCAAATTACCGGGACAGGAATACTATGGCTACACCTTC.